This T cell receptor beta chain was identified in a study of control samples from healthy donors and cancer patients. There are 18 residues in the CDR3. Germline trimming cut 3 bases from V and 0 bases from J; bases unmatched to any gene: 12. Germline V lookup: CDR1 SGDLS, CDR2 YYNGEE. Clones were sequenced by immunoSEQ multiplex PCR, and TCRdb holds only the in-frame ones, with some missing. The profile covers 100,000 to 150,000 clones, with around 92% appearing a single time and approximately 0.57% taken by the ten largest. This TCR came from a man of 80 years or more with head and neck cancer. Sequencing was done on a sample of PBMCs. The V call is TRBV9, the J call TRBJ1-2; TRBD1 aligns across 9 bases. The CDR3 sequence: CASSATNRGTGTNYGYTF. CDR3 DNA sequence: TGTGCCAGCAGCGCGACCAACCGGGGGACAGGGACTAACTATGGCTACACCTTC. Complete variable domain (other parts from reference TRBV9 and TRBJ1-2): DSGVTQTPKHLITATGQRVTLRCSPRSGDLSVYWYQQSLDQGLQFLIQYYNGEERAKGNILERFSAQQFPDLHSELNLSSLELGDSALYFCASSATNRGTGTNYGYTFGSGTRLTVV.